Included here is one T cell receptor (beta chain) sequence, with context. This sample is part of a study of technical replicates of blood from several donors. Clones were sequenced by immunoSEQ multiplex PCR, and TCRdb holds only the in-frame ones, with some missing. The table has roughly 79,000 clones, more than 85% seen once; the top ten hold about 0.41%. Germline CDR1 reads SGHAT; CDR2 reads FQNNGV. This CDR3 has 12 amino acids. With 6 bases removed from V and 4 bases from J, the gap between germline ends came to 9 bases. The chain is built from TRBV11-2 and TRBJ1-2; D gene ambiguous. The receptor's source is a human donor in good health. Sequencing was performed on T cells isolated from PBMCs. The CDR3 loop is CASRHTSYGYTF. CDR3 DNA: TGTGCCAGCAGACATACATCCTATGGCTACACCTTC. Full variable domain (missing parts from reference TRBV11-2 and TRBJ1-2): EAGVAQSPRYKIIEKRQSVAFWCNPISGHATLYWYQQILGQGPKLLIQFQNNGVVDDSQLPKDRFSAERLKGVDSTLKIQPAKLEDSAVYLCASRHTSYGYTFGSGTRLTVV.